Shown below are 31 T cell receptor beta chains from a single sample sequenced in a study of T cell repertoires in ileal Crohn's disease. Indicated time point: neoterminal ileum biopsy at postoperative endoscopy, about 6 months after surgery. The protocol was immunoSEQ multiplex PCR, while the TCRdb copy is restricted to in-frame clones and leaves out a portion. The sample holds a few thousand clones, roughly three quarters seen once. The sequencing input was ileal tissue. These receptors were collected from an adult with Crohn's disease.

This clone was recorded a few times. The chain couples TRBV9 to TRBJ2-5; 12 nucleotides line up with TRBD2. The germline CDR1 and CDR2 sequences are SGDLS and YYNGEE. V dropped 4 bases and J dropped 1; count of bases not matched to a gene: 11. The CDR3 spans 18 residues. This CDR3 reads CASSSIGRTSGAQETQYF. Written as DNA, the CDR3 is TGTGCCAGCAGCTCCATAGGGAGGACTAGCGGGGCCCAAGAGACCCAGTACTTC.

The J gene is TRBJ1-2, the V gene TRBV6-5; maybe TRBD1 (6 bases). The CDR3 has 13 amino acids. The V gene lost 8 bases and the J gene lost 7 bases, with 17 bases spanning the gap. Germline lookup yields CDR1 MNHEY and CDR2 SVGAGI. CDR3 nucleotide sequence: TGTGCCAGCGGGACCTCGGGGGGCCGTGGCTACACCTTC. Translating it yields CASGTSGGRGYTF.

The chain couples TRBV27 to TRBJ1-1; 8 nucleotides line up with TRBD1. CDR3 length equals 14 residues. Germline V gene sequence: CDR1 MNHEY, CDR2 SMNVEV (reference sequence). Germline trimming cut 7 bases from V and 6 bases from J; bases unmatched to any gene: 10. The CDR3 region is CASTPDRGYSEAFF. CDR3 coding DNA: TGTGCCAGCACCCCCGACAGGGGTTACTCTGAAGCTTTCTTT.

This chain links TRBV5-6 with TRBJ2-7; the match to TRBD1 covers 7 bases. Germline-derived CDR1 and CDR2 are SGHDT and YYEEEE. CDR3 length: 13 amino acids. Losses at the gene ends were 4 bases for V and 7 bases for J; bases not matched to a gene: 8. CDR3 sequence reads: CASSRTGSGEQYF. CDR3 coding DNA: TGTGCCAGCAGCCGGACAGGCTCCGGGGAGCAGTACTTC.

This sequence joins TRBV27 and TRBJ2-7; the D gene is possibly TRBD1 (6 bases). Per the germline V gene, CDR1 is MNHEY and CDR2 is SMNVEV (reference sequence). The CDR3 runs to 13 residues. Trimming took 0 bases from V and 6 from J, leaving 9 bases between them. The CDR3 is CASSLSQGSEQYF. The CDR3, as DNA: TGTGCCAGCAGTTTATCGCAGGGGAGCGAGCAGTACTTC.

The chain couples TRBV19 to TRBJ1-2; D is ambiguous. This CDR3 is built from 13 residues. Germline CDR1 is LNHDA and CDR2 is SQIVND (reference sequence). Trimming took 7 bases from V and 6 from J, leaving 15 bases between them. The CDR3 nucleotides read TGTGCCAGTACACGGGGATATGCGGATGGCTACACCTTC. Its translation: CASTRGYADGYTF.

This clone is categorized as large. CDR3 DNA: TGTGCCAGTAGTTTTCGGGACAGGGGGCTGAATGAGCAGTTCTTC. It codes for CASSFRDRGLNEQFF. The V and J genes are TRBV19 and TRBJ2-1; 12 bases are shared with TRBD1. The CDR3 sequence is 15 residues long. The germline gives CDR1 LNHDA, CDR2 SQIVND (reference sequence). J lost 7 bases, V lost 5 bases, and 6 bases had no gene match.

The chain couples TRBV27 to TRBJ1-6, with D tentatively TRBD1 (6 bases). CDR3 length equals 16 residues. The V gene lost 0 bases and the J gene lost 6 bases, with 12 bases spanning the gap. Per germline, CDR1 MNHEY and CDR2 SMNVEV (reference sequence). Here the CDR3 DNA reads TGTGCCAGCAGTTTATCGAGCACAGGGTTTAATTCACCCCTCCACTTT. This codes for CASSLSSTGFNSPLHF.

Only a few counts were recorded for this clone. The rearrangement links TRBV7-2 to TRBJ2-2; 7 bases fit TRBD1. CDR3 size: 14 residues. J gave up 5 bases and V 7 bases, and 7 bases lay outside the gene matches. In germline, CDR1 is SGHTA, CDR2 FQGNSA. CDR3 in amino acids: CASTLTGVTGELFF. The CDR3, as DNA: TGTGCCAGCACACTAACAGGGGTGACCGGGGAGCTGTTTTTT.

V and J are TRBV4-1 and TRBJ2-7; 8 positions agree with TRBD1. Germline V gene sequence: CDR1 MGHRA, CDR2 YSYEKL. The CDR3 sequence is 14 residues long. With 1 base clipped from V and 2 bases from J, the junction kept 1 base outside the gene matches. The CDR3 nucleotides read TGCGCCAGCAGCCAAGGCAGGGGGCCCTACGAGCAGTACTTC. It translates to CASSQGRGPYEQYF.

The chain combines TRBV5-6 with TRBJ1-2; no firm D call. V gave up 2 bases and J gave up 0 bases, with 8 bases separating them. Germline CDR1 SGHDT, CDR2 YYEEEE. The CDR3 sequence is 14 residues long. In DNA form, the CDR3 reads TGTGCCAGCAGCTTATACGGTGCTAACTATGGCTACACCTTC. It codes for CASSLYGANYGYTF.

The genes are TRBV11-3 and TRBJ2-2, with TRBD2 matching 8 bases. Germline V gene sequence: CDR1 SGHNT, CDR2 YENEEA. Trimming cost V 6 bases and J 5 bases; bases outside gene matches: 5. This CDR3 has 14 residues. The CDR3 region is CASSPRGGTGELFF. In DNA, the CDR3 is TGTGCCAGCAGTCCCCGGGGGGGTACCGGGGAGCTGTTTTTT.

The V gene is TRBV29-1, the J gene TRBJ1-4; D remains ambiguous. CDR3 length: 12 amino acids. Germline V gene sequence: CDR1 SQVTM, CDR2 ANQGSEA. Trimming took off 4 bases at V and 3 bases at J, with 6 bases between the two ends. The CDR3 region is CSVGQANEKLFF. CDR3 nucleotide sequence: TGCAGCGTTGGCCAGGCTAATGAAAAACTGTTTTTT.

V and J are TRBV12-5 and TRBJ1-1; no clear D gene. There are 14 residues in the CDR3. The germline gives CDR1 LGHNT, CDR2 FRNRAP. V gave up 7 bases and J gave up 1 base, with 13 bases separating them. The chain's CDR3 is CASVLGDTNTEAFF. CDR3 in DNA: TGTGCTAGTGTCCTAGGAGATACGAACACTGAAGCTTTCTTT.

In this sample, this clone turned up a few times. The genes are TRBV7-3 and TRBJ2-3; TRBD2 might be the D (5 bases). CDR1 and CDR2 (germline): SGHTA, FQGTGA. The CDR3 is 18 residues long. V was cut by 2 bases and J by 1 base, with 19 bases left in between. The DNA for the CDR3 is TGTGCCAGCAGCTTATACGCCAGCGTGGTGAGGGGCACAGATACGCAGTATTTT. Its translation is CASSLYASVVRGTDTQYF. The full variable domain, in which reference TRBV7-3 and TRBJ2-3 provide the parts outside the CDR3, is GAGVSQTPSNKVTEKGKYVELRCDPISGHTALYWYRQSLGQGPEFLIYFQGTGAADDSGLPNDRFFAVRPEGSVSTLKIQRTERGDSAVYLCASSLYASVVRGTDTQYFGPGTRLTVL.

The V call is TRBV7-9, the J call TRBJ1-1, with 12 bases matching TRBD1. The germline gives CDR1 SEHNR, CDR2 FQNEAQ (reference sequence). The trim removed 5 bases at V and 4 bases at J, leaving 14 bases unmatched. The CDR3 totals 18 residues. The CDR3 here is CASSPSGQGAVGSTEAFF. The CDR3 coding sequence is TGTGCCAGCAGCCCCTCGGGACAGGGGGCGGTTGGAAGCACTGAAGCTTTCTTT.

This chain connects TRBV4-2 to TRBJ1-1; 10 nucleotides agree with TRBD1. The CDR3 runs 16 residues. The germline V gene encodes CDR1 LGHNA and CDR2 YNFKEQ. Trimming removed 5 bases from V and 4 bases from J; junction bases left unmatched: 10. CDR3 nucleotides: TGTGCCAGCAGCTCGTTGGTCGGGACAGGGGCCACTGAAGCTTTCTTT. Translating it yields CASSSLVGTGATEAFF.

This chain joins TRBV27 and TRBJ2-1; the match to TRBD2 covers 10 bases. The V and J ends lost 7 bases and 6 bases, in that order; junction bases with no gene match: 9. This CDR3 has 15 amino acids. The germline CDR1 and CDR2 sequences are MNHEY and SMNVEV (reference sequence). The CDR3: CASIQAGGISNEQFF. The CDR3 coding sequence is TGTGCCAGCATTCAAGCGGGGGGGATCTCCAATGAGCAGTTCTTC.

CDR3 DNA: TGTGCCAGCATCGAGGAGGGAGATAATGAAAAACTGTTTTTT. Translated: CASIEEGDNEKLFF. The V call is TRBV6-1, the J call TRBJ1-4, with D uncertain. From germline, CDR1 is MNHNS and CDR2 SASEGT. The CDR3 spans 14 residues. V lost 7 bases to trimming and J lost 4 bases, with 13 bases between them.

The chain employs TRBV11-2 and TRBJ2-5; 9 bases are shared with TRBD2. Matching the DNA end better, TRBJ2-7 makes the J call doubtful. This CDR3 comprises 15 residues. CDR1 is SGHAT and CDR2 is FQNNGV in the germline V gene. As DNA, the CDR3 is TGTGCCAGCAGCTTAAGAGCTAGCGGGGTCTACGAGCAGTACTTC. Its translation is CASSLRASGVYEQYF.

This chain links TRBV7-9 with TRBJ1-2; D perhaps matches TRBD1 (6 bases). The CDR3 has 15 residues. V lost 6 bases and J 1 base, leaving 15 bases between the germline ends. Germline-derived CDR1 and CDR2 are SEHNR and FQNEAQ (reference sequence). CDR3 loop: CASRWKRTVNYGYTF. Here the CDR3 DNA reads TGTGCCAGCAGGTGGAAAAGGACAGTTAACTATGGCTACACCTTC. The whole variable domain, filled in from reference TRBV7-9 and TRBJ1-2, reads DTGVSQNPRHKITKRGQNVTFRCDPISEHNRLYWYRQTLGQGPEFLTYFQNEAQLEKSRLLSDRFSAERPKGSFSTLEIQRTEQGDSAMYLCASRWKRTVNYGYTFGSGTRLTVV.

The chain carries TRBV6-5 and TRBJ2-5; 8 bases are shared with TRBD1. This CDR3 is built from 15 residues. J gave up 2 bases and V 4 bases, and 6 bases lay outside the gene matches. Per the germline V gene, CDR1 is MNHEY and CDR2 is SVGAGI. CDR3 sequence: CASSFGQGVQETQYF. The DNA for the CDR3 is TGTGCCAGCAGTTTCGGACAGGGCGTACAAGAGACCCAGTACTTC.

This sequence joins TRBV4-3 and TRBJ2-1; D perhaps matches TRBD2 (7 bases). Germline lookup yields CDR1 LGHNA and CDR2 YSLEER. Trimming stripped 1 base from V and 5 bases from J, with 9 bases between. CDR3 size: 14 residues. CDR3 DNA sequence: TGCGCCAGCAGCCAAGTAGGGGGGGACAATGAGCAGTTCTTC. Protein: CASSQVGGDNEQFF.

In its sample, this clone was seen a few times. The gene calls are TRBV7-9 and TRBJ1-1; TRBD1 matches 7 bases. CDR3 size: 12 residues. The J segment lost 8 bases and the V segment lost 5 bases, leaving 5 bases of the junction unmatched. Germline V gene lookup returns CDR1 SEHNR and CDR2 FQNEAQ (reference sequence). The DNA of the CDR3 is TGTGCCAGCAGCCGCACAGGGGTGGAAGCTTTCTTT. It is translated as CASSRTGVEAFF.

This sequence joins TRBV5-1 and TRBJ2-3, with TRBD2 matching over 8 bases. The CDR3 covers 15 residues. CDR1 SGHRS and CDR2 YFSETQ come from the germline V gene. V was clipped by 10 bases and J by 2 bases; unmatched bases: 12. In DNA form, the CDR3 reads TGCGCCTCACGAGATAGCGGGGCGATCACAGATACGCAGTATTTT. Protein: CASRDSGAITDTQYF.

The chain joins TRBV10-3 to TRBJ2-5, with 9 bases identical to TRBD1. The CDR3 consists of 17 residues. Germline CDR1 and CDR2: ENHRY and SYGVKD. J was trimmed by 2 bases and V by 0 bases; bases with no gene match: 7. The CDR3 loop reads CAISESEGTGLQETQYF. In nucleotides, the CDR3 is TGTGCCATCAGTGAGTCTGAGGGGACAGGGTTGCAAGAGACCCAGTACTTC.

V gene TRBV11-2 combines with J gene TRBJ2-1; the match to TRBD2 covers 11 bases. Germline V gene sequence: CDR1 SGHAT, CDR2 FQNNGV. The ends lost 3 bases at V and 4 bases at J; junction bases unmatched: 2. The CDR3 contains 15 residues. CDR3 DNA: TGTGCCAGCAGCTTCACTAGCGGGGGATACAATGAGCAGTTCTTC. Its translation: CASSFTSGGYNEQFF. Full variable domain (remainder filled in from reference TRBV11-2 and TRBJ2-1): EAGVAQSPRYKIIEKRQSVAFWCNPISGHATLYWYQQILGQGPKLLIQFQNNGVVDDSQLPKDRFSAERLKGVDSTLKIQPAKLEDSAVYLCASSFTSGGYNEQFFGPGTRLTVL.

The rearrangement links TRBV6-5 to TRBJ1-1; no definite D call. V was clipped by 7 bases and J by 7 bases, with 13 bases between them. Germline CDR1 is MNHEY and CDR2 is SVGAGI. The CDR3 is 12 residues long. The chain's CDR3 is CASNEDKREAFF. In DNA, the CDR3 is TGTGCCAGCAACGAAGACAAACGTGAAGCTTTCTTT.

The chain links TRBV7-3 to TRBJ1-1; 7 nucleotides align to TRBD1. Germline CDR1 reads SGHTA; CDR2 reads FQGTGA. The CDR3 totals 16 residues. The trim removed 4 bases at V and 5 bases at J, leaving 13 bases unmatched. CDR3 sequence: CASSSKAGQEVTEAFF. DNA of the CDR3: TGTGCCAGCAGCTCTAAGGCAGGACAGGAGGTTACTGAAGCTTTCTTT.

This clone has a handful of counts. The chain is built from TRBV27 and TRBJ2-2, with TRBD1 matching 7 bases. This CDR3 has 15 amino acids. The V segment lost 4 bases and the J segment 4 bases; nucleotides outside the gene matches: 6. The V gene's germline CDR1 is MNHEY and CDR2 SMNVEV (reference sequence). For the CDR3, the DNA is TGTGCCAGCAGTTACTTTCAGGGGGTCACCGGGGAGCTGTTTTTT. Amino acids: CASSYFQGVTGELFF.

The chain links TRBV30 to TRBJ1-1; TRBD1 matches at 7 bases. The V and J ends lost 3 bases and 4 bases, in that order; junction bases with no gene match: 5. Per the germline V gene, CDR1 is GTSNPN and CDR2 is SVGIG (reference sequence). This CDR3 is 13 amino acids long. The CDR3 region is CAWRGQGGTEAFF. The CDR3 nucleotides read TGTGCCTGGAGAGGCCAGGGGGGCACTGAAGCTTTCTTT. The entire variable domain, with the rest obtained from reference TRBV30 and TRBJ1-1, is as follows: SQTIHQWPATLVQPVGSPLSLECTVEGTSNPNLYWYRQAAGRGLQLLFYSVGIGQISSEVPQNLSASRPQDRQFILSSKKLLLSDSGFYLCAWRGQGGTEAFFGQGTRLTVV.